This T cell receptor beta chain is from a study of identical twins. Study results and caveats: Fewer insertions marked abundant cord blood beta clonotypes; young adult naive trended weakly, memory not at all. Twin-shared out-of-frame alpha sequences were enriched for low generation probability.

Germline CDR1 reads SGHTA; CDR2 reads FQGNSA. CDR3 length: 11 residues. This clonotype was seen repeatedly, ten times or more. Its specificity is unknown. Germline is not matched at one junction end, which may reflect a read error. TCRdb passed the 5' RACE reads through MiXCR, listing each CDR3 protein once. The sample has hundreds of thousands of distinct CDR3 sequences; approximately 6.1% are singletons. The sequenced sample consisted of naive T cells sorted from blood. This clonotype was obtained from a man between 18 and 29 years old in good health. The V gene is TRBV7-2, the J gene TRBJ2-1; D is perhaps TRBD2 (6 bases). CDR3 coding DNA: TGTGCCAGCAGCCCCCAGGGACTCCCCAGTTTC. It is translated as CASSPQGLPSF.